Following are 29 T cell receptor beta chains from one sample sequenced in a study of PD-1 blockade in classical Hodgkin lymphoma. The patients all showed relapse after autologous stem cell transplantation, while their brentuximab vedotin exposure varied. The method was immunoSEQ multiplex PCR; TCRdb's version includes in-frame clones alone and lacks a portion of them. The data show tens of thousands of clones, around 80% seen once. Sample: peripheral blood mononuclear cells (PBMCs), taken before the second cycle of nivolumab. Receptors originate from a human donor with classical Hodgkin lymphoma.

The rearrangement uses TRBV19 and TRBJ2-3, with D tentatively TRBD1 or TRBD2 (5 bases each). Germline lookup yields CDR1 LNHDA and CDR2 SQIVND (reference sequence). This CDR3 spans 14 amino acids. The ends were cut back, 5 bases at V and 5 bases at J, with 14 bases in the middle. CDR3 loop: CASSPGAGLDTQYF. The CDR3 DNA follows: TGTGCCAGTAGTCCCGGGGCAGGGCTAGATACGCAGTATTTT.

The rearrangement joins TRBV2 to TRBJ1-2; D might be TRBD1 (5 bases). The germline V gene encodes CDR1 SNHLY and CDR2 FYNNEI. The CDR3 contains 17 residues. Trimming cost V 0 bases and J 2 bases, with 16 bases left between them. The CDR3 coding sequence is TGTGCCAGCAGTGAAGCGGGGGTTTTGGGGAGAAACTATGGCTACACCTTC. As protein: CASSEAGVLGRNYGYTF.

This clone was recorded only once. The chain carries TRBV19 and TRBJ2-1, with D maybe TRBD2 (5 bases). Trimming removed 6 bases from V and 4 bases from J, with 10 bases in between. In germline, CDR1 is LNHDA, CDR2 SQIVND (reference sequence). The CDR3 runs 13 residues. CDR3 sequence: CASSLASYNEQFF. Written as DNA, the CDR3 is TGTGCCAGTAGCCTAGCCTCATACAATGAGCAGTTCTTC.

In its sample, this clone was seen once. The V and J genes are TRBV6-1 and TRBJ1-1, with D possibly being TRBD1 (5 bases). The CDR3 covers 14 residues. V was cut by 2 bases and J by 0 bases, with 7 bases left in between. Germline V lookup: CDR1 MNHNS, CDR2 SASEGT. CDR3 residues: CASSEQGMNTEAFF. The CDR3 DNA reads TGTGCCAGCAGTGAACAGGGTATGAACACTGAAGCTTTCTTT.

In this sample, this clone turned up once. The chain couples TRBV2 to TRBJ1-2; no clear D. CDR1 and CDR2 from the germline V gene are SNHLY and FYNNEI. CDR3 length equals 11 residues. V was cut by 6 bases and J by 5 bases, with 7 bases left in between. CDR3 coding DNA: TGTGCCAGCAGCCGGGAATATGGCTACACCTTC. Translated, it gives CASSREYGYTF.

This clone was observed a few times. The chain has TRBV7-9 and TRBJ1-3; D unclear. Trimming cost V 5 bases and J 8 bases, with 16 bases left between them. The CDR3 loop spans 14 amino acids. CDR1 is SEHNR and CDR2 is FQNEAQ in the germline V gene (reference sequence). In DNA, the CDR3 is TGTGCCAGCAGCCCCAGCCGGGGTAGGTACACCATATATTTT. Its protein is CASSPSRGRYTIYF.

This clone has more than one count but fewer than ten. The chain carries TRBV11-2 and TRBJ1-4; D is undetermined. The CDR3 extends over 16 amino acids. The germline V and J ends were trimmed by 1 base and 3 bases, with 12 bases remaining between them. Germline CDR1 SGHAT, CDR2 FQNNGV. CDR3 coding DNA: TGTGCCAGCAGCTTAGGAGGATTCCGGGCTAATGAAAAACTGTTTTTT. Its protein is CASSLGGFRANEKLFF.

The CDR3 sequence is CASSLEQLGSGANVLTF. The CDR3 DNA follows: TGTGCCAGCAGCTTAGAACAGCTAGGCTCTGGGGCCAACGTCCTGACTTTC. The J gene is TRBJ2-6, the V gene TRBV11-1; no reliable D call. CDR1 is SGHAT, CDR2 FQDESV, per germline (reference sequence). The CDR3 is made up of 17 amino acids. V lost 1 base to trimming and J lost 0 bases, with 10 bases between them.

The chain couples TRBV5-1 to TRBJ2-5; possibly TRBD1 or TRBD2 for D (6 bases each). The CDR3 spans 14 residues. Trimming left V 1 base short and J 2 bases short, with 9 bases between. Germline CDR1 reads SGHRS; CDR2 reads YFSETQ. In nucleotides, the CDR3 is TGCGCCAGCAGCTTGACAGGGAGGCAAGAGACCCAGTACTTC. Protein sequence: CASSLTGRQETQYF.

The CDR3 bases are TGTGCCAGTAGTATAGTCTCAGGGAACAATCAGCCCCAGCATTTT. This codes for CASSIVSGNNQPQHF. This rearrangement joins TRBV19 to TRBJ1-5; TRBD1 is a possible D gene (5 bases). CDR1 LNHDA and CDR2 SQIVND come from the germline V gene (reference sequence). V gave up 1 base and J gave up 3 bases, with 10 bases separating them. The CDR3 is made up of 15 amino acids.

The chain carries TRBV15 and TRBJ2-2; the D is unclear. This CDR3 contains 14 residues. V lost 1 base, J lost 4 bases, and 7 bases lay in between. Germline V CDR1 and CDR2: LNHNV, YYDKDF (reference sequence). The CDR3 region has the DNA TGTGCCACCAGCAGAGGGTCCAGCACCGGGGAGCTGTTTTTT. This codes for CATSRGSSTGELFF.

The genes are TRBV18 and TRBJ2-7, with TRBD1 as a possible D gene (5 bases). This CDR3 is 13 amino acids long. V was shortened by 3 bases and J by 1 base, with 7 bases between the two germline ends. Germline CDR1 reads KGHSH; CDR2 reads LQKENI. The CDR3 coding sequence is TGTGCCAGCTCACCCCCAGGGTCCTACGAGCAGTACTTC. This codes for CASSPPGSYEQYF.

The chain employs TRBV30 and TRBJ1-4, with 11 bases aligning to TRBD1. The CDR3 runs 15 residues. In germline, CDR1 is GTSNPN, CDR2 SVGIG (reference sequence). J gave up 8 bases and V 2 bases, and 7 bases lay outside the gene matches. This CDR3 reads CAWSLPGTGGEKLFF. The CDR3, as DNA: TGTGCCTGGAGTCTACCCGGGACAGGGGGAGAAAAACTGTTTTTT.

Only a few counts were recorded for this clone. J is TRBJ1-2 and V is TRBV6-1, with D perhaps matching TRBD1 (5 bases). Per the germline V gene, CDR1 is MNHNS and CDR2 is SASEGT. V lost 6 bases and J lost 1, with 18 bases in between. The CDR3 spans 16 residues. The CDR3 DNA reads TGTGCCAGCAGCGAATGGACTGGGACCATTAACTATGGCTACACCTTC. It specifies CASSEWTGTINYGYTF.

This rearrangement joins TRBV29-1 to TRBJ1-3; possible D gene TRBD1, 5 bases. V dropped 1 base and J dropped 0 bases, with 13 bases sitting between them. The germline V gene has CDR1 SQVTM and CDR2 ANQGSEA. CDR3 length: 16 residues. The CDR3 protein is CSVEGGKGYSGNTIYF. Written as DNA, the CDR3 is TGCAGCGTTGAAGGGGGAAAGGGGTACTCTGGAAACACCATATATTTT.

This chain uses TRBV10-3 with TRBJ2-3; tentatively, D is TRBD2 (6 bases). The CDR3 spans 15 residues. Germline V lookup: CDR1 ENHRY, CDR2 SYGVKD. V shed 8 bases and J shed 0 bases, with 15 bases lying between them. CDR3 sequence reads: CAIQGDAGSTDTQYF. As DNA, the CDR3 is TGTGCCATCCAAGGAGACGCGGGAAGCACAGATACGCAGTATTTT.

The genes are TRBV5-1 and TRBJ2-3; 7 bases agree with TRBD2. Germline V CDR1 and CDR2: SGHRS, YFSETQ. This CDR3 has 15 residues. V shed 5 bases and J 2 bases; nucleotides not matched to a gene: 8. The CDR3: CASSLQAGTTDTQYF. The CDR3 DNA follows: TGCGCCAGCAGTCTACAAGCGGGGACCACAGATACGCAGTATTTT. Supplemented by reference TRBV5-1 and TRBJ2-3, the full variable domain reads KAGVTQTPRYLIKTRGQQVTLSCSPISGHRSVSWYQQTPGQGLQFLFEYFSETQRNKGNFPGRFSGRQFSNSRSEMNVSTLELGDSALYLCASSLQAGTTDTQYFGPGTRLTVL.

V and J are TRBV5-4 and TRBJ2-2; unclear D gene. There are 15 residues in the CDR3. The V gene lost 4 bases and the J gene lost 0 bases, with 10 bases spanning the gap. CDR1 is SGHNT and CDR2 is YYREEE in the germline V gene (reference sequence). The CDR3 coding sequence is TGTGCCAGCAGCCGTGGTGCCGCGAACACCGGGGAGCTGTTTTTT. Encoded protein: CASSRGAANTGELFF.

The chain couples TRBV6-5 to TRBJ2-1; D is undetermined. The CDR3 covers 16 residues. Germline assignment: CDR1 MNHEY and CDR2 SVGAGI. V was cut by 0 bases and J by 6 bases, with 15 bases left in between. The CDR3 sequence: CASSYSYPGRSNEQFF. The CDR3 DNA reads TGTGCCAGCAGTTACTCCTATCCAGGACGAAGCAATGAGCAGTTCTTC.

In regard to this clone: This sequence is one base from a far larger clone and is likely a read error. Other DNA sequences within the sample encode an identical CDR3. V usage is TRBV5-1 and J usage is TRBJ1-1, with no clear D. Trimming took 0 bases from V and 6 from J, leaving 9 bases between them. The germline gives CDR1 SGHRS, CDR2 YFSETQ. CDR3 length equals 13 residues. Here the CDR3 reads CASSLAGHSEAFF. In nucleotides, the CDR3 is TGCGCCAGCAGCTTGGCCGGGCATTCTGAAGCTTTCTTT.

The chain employs TRBV4-1 and TRBJ1-6; 7 bases match TRBD1. V lost 0 bases to trimming and J lost 10 bases; unmatched junction nucleotides: 9. CDR1 and CDR2 from the germline V gene are MGHRA and YSYEKL. This CDR3 region has 16 residues. The CDR3 reads CASSQDQYRGDSPLHF. The CDR3 DNA reads as TGCGCCAGCAGCCAAGATCAATACAGGGGAGACTCACCCCTCCACTTT.

This sequence joins TRBV4-3 and TRBJ2-1; the D is unclear. Germline CDR1 reads LGHNA; CDR2 reads YSLEER. The CDR3 has 15 amino acids. Trimming stripped 0 bases from V and 4 bases from J, with 10 bases between. CDR3 DNA sequence: TGCGCCAGCAGCCAAGATTCCAGGAATTACAATGAGCAGTTCTTC. Translation gives CASSQDSRNYNEQFF.

The V call is TRBV6-5, the J call TRBJ1-4; 7 bases are a match to TRBD1. After removal of 0 bases from V and 7 bases from J, the junction contained 8 bases not matched to a gene. Germline V gives CDR1 MNHEY, CDR2 SVGAGI. The CDR3 sequence is 16 residues long. The CDR3 DNA reads TGTGCCAGCAGTTACTCGGTCGGACAGGTCGGTGAAAAACTGTTTTTT. It codes for CASSYSVGQVGEKLFF.

This clone was found a few times. The chain recombines TRBV5-1 with TRBJ2-5; perhaps TRBD1 as D (6 bases). The V gene lost 0 bases and the J gene lost 6 bases, with 12 bases spanning the gap. Germline V CDR1 and CDR2: SGHRS, YFSETQ. The CDR3 sequence is 14 residues long. The CDR3 DNA is TGCGCCAGCAGCTTGGCGTGGGACATCCAGACCCAGTACTTC. Protein product: CASSLAWDIQTQYF.

The chain has TRBV2 and TRBJ1-2, with D perhaps TRBD1 (5 bases). The CDR3 is 13 amino acids. Germline V gives CDR1 SNHLY, CDR2 FYNNEI. Trimming took 6 bases from V and 7 from J, leaving 15 bases between them. CDR3 sequence reads: CASRTEVGLGYTF. For the CDR3, the DNA is TGTGCCAGCAGAACAGAGGTGGGACTTGGCTACACCTTC.

The genes are TRBV7-2 and TRBJ1-4; TRBD1 might be the D (6 bases). Germline loops: CDR1 SGHTA, CDR2 FQGNSA. The V and J ends lost 0 bases and 4 bases respectively, with 12 bases between them. The CDR3 loop spans 16 amino acids. CDR3 protein: CASSLASYRVNEKLFF. CDR3 nucleotide sequence: TGTGCCAGCAGCTTAGCATCGTACAGGGTTAATGAAAAACTGTTTTTT.

This clone was seen more than once but under ten times. The V call is TRBV7-3, the J call TRBJ1-6; 9 nucleotides agree with TRBD1. Germline V CDR1 and CDR2: SGHTA, FQGTGA. The CDR3 is made up of 14 amino acids. After removal of 5 bases from V and 8 bases from J, the junction contained 4 bases not matched to a gene. Written as DNA, the CDR3 is TGTGCCAGCAGCCTCACAGGGGGCGATTCACCCCTCCACTTT. As protein: CASSLTGGDSPLHF.

The rearrangement uses TRBV5-6 and TRBJ2-7; TRBD1 aligns across 8 bases. This CDR3 has 17 residues. V was pared by 0 bases and J by 0 bases, with 8 bases of the junction left unmatched. Per germline, CDR1 SGHDT and CDR2 YYEEEE. The CDR3 region is CASSLVSGTGTSYEQYF. CDR3 nucleotides: TGTGCCAGCAGCTTGGTGTCCGGGACAGGAACCTCCTACGAGCAGTACTTC.

Remarks on this clone: The junction does not match germline at one end; this may be a read error. The chain couples TRBV4-1 to TRBJ2-7; D is uncertain. This CDR3 contains 15 residues. Germline loops: CDR1 MGHRA, CDR2 YSYEKL. CDR3 sequence: CASSKESTSTYEQYF. DNA for the CDR3: TGTGCCAGCAGCAAAGAAAGCACGTCAACCTACGAGCAGTACTTC.